The T cell receptor (beta chain) under discussion was sequenced for a study of Ad26.COV2.S vaccination and SARS-CoV-2 variants. Across the whole study: The vaccine Ad26.COV2.S was put into the muscle once, or twice with 56 days between.

CDR1 SNHLY and CDR2 FYNNEI come from the germline V gene. V was shortened by 8 bases and J by 1 base, with 11 bases between the two germline ends. This CDR3 is built from 13 residues. Stated treatment: some 20 received Ad26.COV2.S at low or high dose, single or two shots; five or six received placebo; per-sample allocation not given. Following the first vaccine or placebo injection, samples were taken on day 63. This table comes from immunoSEQ multiplex PCR, and its TCRdb copy is limited to in-frame clones, with some not included. The table has about 400,000 clones, more than 85% seen once; the top ten hold under 4%.

The chain couples TRBV2 to TRBJ1-1; D is undetermined. The sample was peripheral blood, taken in a trial of Ad26.COV2.S vaccine versus placebo. This sequence originates from a person aged 18-60 years who received the Ad26.COV2.S COVID-19 vaccine or a placebo. The CDR3 loop reads CASETPPNTEAFF. In DNA, the CDR3 is TGTGCCAGCGAAACGCCCCCGAACACTGAAGCTTTCTTT.